Shown below are 30 T cell receptor beta chains from a single sample sequenced in a study of cytotoxic CD8 clonotypes in ibrutinib-treated CLL. Repertoires were generated with immunoSEQ multiplex PCR, while TCRdb's copy carries only in-frame clones and drops some. The sample carries about 29,000 clones, about 62% recorded once. This specimen was PBMCs, taken before ibrutinib treatment. The origin of the receptors is a human donor with chronic lymphocytic leukemia.

The chain couples TRBV5-1 to TRBJ2-3, with no clear D. Germline CDR1 and CDR2: SGHRS and YFSETQ. The ends were cut back, 3 bases at V and 6 bases at J, with 11 bases in the middle. CDR3 length: 13 residues. The CDR3 here is CASSYLSYDTQYF. In DNA form, the CDR3 reads TGCGCCAGCAGCTACCTTAGTTACGATACGCAGTATTTT. The whole variable domain, remainder taken from reference TRBV5-1 and TRBJ2-3, is KAGVTQTPRYLIKTRGQQVTLSCSPISGHRSVSWYQQTPGQGLQFLFEYFSETQRNKGNFPGRFSGRQFSNSRSEMNVSTLELGDSALYLCASSYLSYDTQYFGPGTRLTVL.

The V call is TRBV6-1, the J call TRBJ1-5; D is perhaps TRBD1 (6 bases). The CDR3 spans 16 residues. Germline loops: CDR1 MNHNS, CDR2 SASEGT. Trimming left V 4 bases short and J 0 bases short, with 13 bases between. The CDR3 sequence is CASSATGTYSNQPQHF. The CDR3 DNA reads as TGTGCCAGCAGTGCCACAGGGACGTATAGCAATCAGCCCCAGCATTTT.

This chain connects TRBV19 to TRBJ1-2, with 8 bases fitting TRBD1. This CDR3 region has 15 residues. V was clipped by 5 bases and J by 0 bases; unmatched bases: 5. Germline assignment: CDR1 LNHDA and CDR2 SQIVND (reference sequence). In DNA form, the CDR3 reads TGTGCCAGTAGTGCTGACAGGGGAGCTAACTATGGCTACACCTTC. Its translation is CASSADRGANYGYTF.

This chain links TRBV15 with TRBJ1-5; D is unclear. The CDR3 loop spans 14 amino acids. Trimming shortened V by 5 bases and J by 0 bases, and 8 bases separated the two germline ends. Germline values: CDR1 LNHNV, CDR2 YYDKDF (reference sequence). For the CDR3, the DNA is TGTGCCACCAGCCATCCCAATAGCAATCAGCCCCAGCATTTT. This codes for CATSHPNSNQPQHF.

V is TRBV7-9 and J is TRBJ2-1, with D uncertain. The V gene's germline CDR1 is SEHNR and CDR2 FQNEAQ (reference sequence). The CDR3 is 15 residues long. V was shortened by 4 bases and J by 6 bases, with 16 bases between the two germline ends. CDR3 coding DNA: TGTGCCAGCAGCTCAACCAATAGCCTTCGCAATGAGCAGTTCTTC. Translating it yields CASSSTNSLRNEQFF.

The J gene is TRBJ2-7, the V gene TRBV6-1; 10 bases line up with TRBD1. This CDR3 spans 14 amino acids. Per germline, CDR1 MNHNS and CDR2 SASEGT. V shed 5 bases and J 7 bases; nucleotides not matched to a gene: 8. The CDR3 is CASSFGTGVREQYF. The CDR3 nucleotides are TGTGCCAGCAGTTTTGGGACAGGGGTAAGGGAGCAGTACTTC.

This clone was found a few times. V and J are TRBV21-1 and TRBJ1-1. TRBV21-1 is classified as a pseudogene. The CDR3 extends over 17 amino acids. The CDR3 here is CASSKVGRPKMNTEAFF. CDR3 DNA sequence: TGTGCCAGCAGCAAAGTGGGAAGACCAAAGATGAACACTGAAGCTTTCTTT.

The rearrangement joins TRBV20-1 to TRBJ2-1; D unresolved. Trimming left V 4 bases short and J 9 bases short, with 10 bases between. The CDR3 consists of 11 residues. Per germline, CDR1 DFQATT and CDR2 SNEGSKA (reference sequence). The CDR3 sequence is CSATPSREQFF. CDR3 in DNA: TGCAGTGCTACCCCATCCCGTGAGCAGTTCTTC.

This clone was counted once. The chain carries TRBV28 and TRBJ2-7, with D tentatively TRBD1 (6 bases). The CDR3 has 15 amino acids. Looked up from germline, CDR1 is MDHEN and CDR2 is SYDVKM. With 3 bases removed from V and 2 bases from J, the gap between germline ends came to 14 bases. The chain's CDR3 is CASSFQTGIAYEQYF. The CDR3 DNA reads as TGTGCCAGCAGTTTTCAAACAGGGATTGCCTACGAGCAGTACTTC.

The genes are TRBV29-1 and TRBJ2-1, with D perhaps matching TRBD2 (5 bases). CDR1 and CDR2 from the germline V gene are SQVTM and ANQGSEA. Trimming took 8 bases from V and 5 from J, leaving 19 bases between them. The CDR3 runs to 14 residues. The CDR3 sequence is CSFYTRSSHNEQFF. The CDR3 DNA reads as TGCAGCTTCTACACTAGGAGTTCGCACAATGAGCAGTTCTTC.

This chain uses TRBV11-2 with TRBJ2-7; D is possibly TRBD2 (6 bases). The CDR3 covers 13 residues. Deletions cut 1 base from V and 6 bases from J, with 10 bases between. CDR1 is SGHAT, CDR2 FQNNGV, per germline. Here the CDR3 reads CASSLVVGGEQYF. The DNA for the CDR3 is TGTGCCAGCAGCTTAGTGGTCGGGGGCGAGCAGTACTTC.

This clone was counted once. The CDR3 spells CASSPGSGAGSYNEQFF. For the CDR3, the DNA is TGCGCCAGCAGCCCGGGCTCTGGGGCGGGGAGTTACAATGAGCAGTTCTTC. This chain uses TRBV5-1 with TRBJ2-1; maybe TRBD2 (6 bases). V lost 4 bases to trimming and J lost 4 bases, with 21 bases between them. Germline CDR1 is SGHRS and CDR2 is YFSETQ. The CDR3 consists of 17 residues. Supplemented by reference TRBV5-1 and TRBJ2-1, the full variable domain reads KAGVTQTPRYLIKTRGQQVTLSCSPISGHRSVSWYQQTPGQGLQFLFEYFSETQRNKGNFPGRFSGRQFSNSRSEMNVSTLELGDSALYLCASSPGSGAGSYNEQFFGPGTRLTVL.

V and J are TRBV19 and TRBJ1-3; D is perhaps TRBD1 (6 bases). V gave up 4 bases and J gave up 2 bases, with 21 bases separating them. This CDR3 is built from 18 residues. CDR1 is LNHDA and CDR2 is SQIVND in the germline V gene (reference sequence). CDR3 sequence (DNA): TGTGCCAGTAGTACCCTCCCCGGACAGACCGCGCCTGGAAACACCATATATTTT. Protein sequence: CASSTLPGQTAPGNTIYF. Looking up the rest from reference TRBV19 and TRBJ1-3 gives the full variable domain: DGGITQSPKYLFRKEGQNVTLSCEQNLNHDAMYWYRQDPGQGLRLIYYSQIVNDFQKGDIAEGYSVSREKKESFPLTVTSAQKNPTAFYLCASSTLPGQTAPGNTIYFGEGSWLTVV.

The chain links TRBV5-1 to TRBJ2-5; D call uncertain. The CDR3 covers 13 residues. V was shortened by 4 bases and J by 4 bases, with 11 bases between the two germline ends. The V gene's germline CDR1 is SGHRS and CDR2 YFSETQ. CDR3 nucleotides: TGCGCCAGCAGCGTTGAATTAAGAGAGACCCAGTACTTC. This encodes CASSVELRETQYF.

This clone was found a few times. The rearrangement joins TRBV2 to TRBJ2-2; no clear D. V was cut by 7 bases and J by 2 bases, with 8 bases left in between. CDR1 and CDR2 (germline): SNHLY, FYNNEI. CDR3 length: 13 residues. CDR3 sequence reads: CASMDLNTGELFF. The CDR3 DNA sequence: TGTGCCAGCATGGATCTAAACACCGGGGAGCTGTTTTTT.

This clone was counted only a few times. This chain uses TRBV2 with TRBJ2-1, with 7 bases matching TRBD1. Looked up from germline, CDR1 is SNHLY and CDR2 is FYNNEI. The CDR3 runs to 15 residues. V trimming: 4 bases; J trimming: 5 bases; junction bases outside the gene matches: 8. In DNA form, the CDR3 reads TGTGCCAGCAGTGGGGGACAGCACTGGGACAATGAGCAGTTCTTC. Protein product: CASSGGQHWDNEQFF.

In its sample, this clone was seen once. J is TRBJ1-2 and V is TRBV27, with D uncertain. The CDR3 runs 15 residues. Trimming removed 0 bases from V and 3 bases from J, with 11 bases in between. From germline, CDR1 is MNHEY and CDR2 SMNVEV (reference sequence). The CDR3 reads CASSLSDPGDYGYTF. DNA of the CDR3: TGTGCCAGCAGTTTATCCGACCCCGGGGACTATGGCTACACCTTC.

The chain couples TRBV6-1 to TRBJ2-7; D may be TRBD1 (6 bases). Germline V lookup: CDR1 MNHNS, CDR2 SASEGT. Deletions cut 4 bases from V and 3 bases from J, with 16 bases between. The CDR3 consists of 15 residues. CDR3 amino acids: CASSASGTINYEQYF. CDR3 sequence (DNA): TGTGCCAGCAGTGCGTCAGGGACAATAAACTACGAGCAGTACTTC.

The chain joins TRBV30 to TRBJ2-2, with a possible D match to TRBD1 (6 bases). CDR3 length equals 14 residues. V was pared by 3 bases and J by 4 bases, with 12 bases between. The germline CDR1 and CDR2 sequences are GTSNPN and SVGIG (reference sequence). CDR3 sequence (DNA): TGTGCCTGGAGGCGACAGGCGGGCACCGGGGAGCTGTTTTTT. Translated, it gives CAWRRQAGTGELFF. The whole variable domain, filled in from reference TRBV30 and TRBJ2-2, reads SQTIHQWPATLVQPVGSPLSLECTVEGTSNPNLYWYRQAAGRGLQLLFYSVGIGQISSEVPQNLSASRPQDRQFILSSKKLLLSDSGFYLCAWRRQAGTGELFFGEGSRLTVL.

The chain recombines TRBV27 with TRBJ2-2, with TRBD2 matching 14 bases. V shed 9 bases, J shed 2 bases, and the junction held 14 bases outside the gene matches. Germline CDR1 and CDR2: MNHEY and SMNVEV (reference sequence). The CDR3 contains 19 residues. The CDR3 coding sequence is TGTGCCAGAAGGTCCGGGACTAGCGGGAGTTCGGGTAACACCGGGGAGCTGTTTTTT. Protein: CARRSGTSGSSGNTGELFF.

Within the sample, this clone is medium-sized (0.01 to 0.1%). The CDR3 nucleotides read TGCGCCAGCAGCAGTACAGTTAATGAAAAACTGTTTTTT. It yields the protein CASSSTVNEKLFF. The chain couples TRBV4-1 to TRBJ1-4; D unresolved. This CDR3 has 13 amino acids. Germline CDR1 MGHRA, CDR2 YSYEKL. V was shortened by 5 bases and J by 4 bases, with 8 bases between the two germline ends.

The genes are TRBV5-1 and TRBJ2-1; possible D gene TRBD1, 5 bases. V lost 2 bases and J 4 bases, leaving 16 bases between the germline ends. The CDR3 has 16 amino acids. CDR1 and CDR2 (germline): SGHRS, YFSETQ. DNA of the CDR3: TGCGCCAGCAGCTTATATGGGGCGGAATATTACAATGAGCAGTTCTTC. Protein sequence: CASSLYGAEYYNEQFF.

This clone has more than one count but fewer than ten. The V gene is TRBV9, the J gene TRBJ1-2; no clear D. The CDR3 has 13 amino acids. Germline values: CDR1 SGDLS, CDR2 YYNGEE. V lost 4 bases to trimming and J lost 4 bases, with 11 bases between them. The CDR3 DNA is TGTGCCAGCAGCTCTACTTTTGGCTATGGCTACACCTTC. This encodes CASSSTFGYGYTF.

The chain links TRBV5-6 to TRBJ2-1; 8 bases map to TRBD2. The CDR3 totals 14 residues. The V and J ends lost 2 bases and 3 bases, in that order; junction bases with no gene match: 1. Germline loops: CDR1 SGHDT, CDR2 YYEEEE. The CDR3 region is CASSFGTSYNEQFF. As DNA, the CDR3 is TGTGCCAGCAGCTTTGGGACTAGCTACAATGAGCAGTTCTTC.

This CDR3 reads CASRRGINTEAFF. CDR3 nucleotide sequence: TGTGCCAGCAGGAGAGGCATTAACACTGAAGCTTTCTTT. The rearrangement links TRBV6-5 to TRBJ1-1; D remains ambiguous. This CDR3 spans 13 amino acids. The germline V gene has CDR1 MNHEY and CDR2 SVGAGI. V was shortened by 6 bases and J by 2 bases, with 10 bases between the two germline ends.

Remarks on this clone: The junction does not match germline at one end; this may be a read error. The gene calls are TRBV7-7 and TRBJ2-1, with unresolved D. CDR3 length equals 15 residues. CDR1 is SSHAT and CDR2 is FNYEAQ in the germline V gene (reference sequence). The CDR3: CASSRSTSSYNEQFF. The DNA of the CDR3 is TGTGCTAGCAGCCGGTCTACGAGCTCCTACAATGAGCAGTTCTTC. Combining the CDR3 with reference TRBV7-7 and TRBJ2-1 gives the whole variable domain GAGVSQSPRYKVTKRGQDVTLRCDPISSHATLYWYQQALGQGPEFLTYFNYEAQPDKSGLPSDRFSAERPEGSISTLTIQRTEQRDSAMYRCASSRSTSSYNEQFFGPGTRLTVL.

This sequence joins TRBV5-4 and TRBJ2-3; the match to TRBD2 covers 8 bases. V lost 4 bases to trimming and J lost 6 bases; unmatched junction nucleotides: 4. Germline CDR1 SGHNT, CDR2 YYREEE (reference sequence). This CDR3 region has 13 residues. The CDR3 DNA is TGTGCCAGCAGCCCCCGGGGGGGGGATACGCAGTATTTT. Amino acids: CASSPRGGDTQYF.

The chain recombines TRBV5-4 with TRBJ2-7; TRBD2 matches at 8 bases. The CDR3 extends over 13 amino acids. Looked up from germline, CDR1 is SGHNT and CDR2 is YYREEE (reference sequence). V shed 5 bases and J 2 bases; nucleotides not matched to a gene: 3. The CDR3 here is CASSTGGTYEQYF. DNA for the CDR3: TGTGCCAGCAGTACGGGAGGGACCTACGAGCAGTACTTC.

The rearrangement links TRBV10-3 to TRBJ1-3, with D perhaps TRBD1 (5 bases). V was trimmed by 2 bases and J by 0 bases, leaving 8 bases between them. The CDR3 contains 15 residues. From germline, CDR1 is ENHRY and CDR2 SYGVKD. Here the CDR3 reads CAISEGDLSGNTIYF. The CDR3 DNA reads TGTGCCATCAGTGAGGGGGACCTCTCTGGAAACACCATATATTTT.

This rearrangement joins TRBV7-6 to TRBJ1-1; 7 bases match TRBD1. This CDR3 has 14 amino acids. J lost 7 bases, V lost 4 bases, and 9 bases had no gene match. CDR1 is SGHVS and CDR2 is FNYEAQ in the germline V gene. The CDR3 DNA sequence: TGTGCCAGCAGCTCTCGCCGGGACAGCAATGAAGCTTTCTTT. It is translated as CASSSRRDSNEAFF.